Listed here is a single T cell receptor (beta chain). This entry comes from a study of cytomegalovirus exposure and HLA in healthy donors. Germline V gene data show CDR1 as LNHDA and CDR2 as SQIVND (reference sequence). V lost 3 bases and J 5 bases, leaving 16 bases between the germline ends. The CDR3 has 15 amino acids. Primers included in the PCR were 60 Vbeta and 13 Jbeta primers. Generated by immunoSEQ multiplex PCR, the TCRdb table keeps only in-frame clones and is missing some. This sample has some 180,000 clones, with more than 75% found just once. This sequence joins TRBV19 and TRBJ2-5; D possibly corresponds to TRBD2 (6 bases). The sequence was obtained from a woman aged 25 to 45 in good health and CMV-seropositive. The sequencing input was PBMCs. The CDR3 bases are TGTGCCAGTAGTATTTGGGGGGACGGGTATGAGACCCAGTACTTC. Its translation: CASSIWGDGYETQYF.